Listed below are T cell receptor beta chains from one sample, sequenced in a study of blood T cell repertoires in COVID-19. Method: immunoSEQ multiplex PCR; TCRdb's copy keeps in-frame clones and lacks some. The table records 210,000 or so clones, around 84% of them present only once. Sequencing input: peripheral blood. The source of these receptors is a woman of 80 years or more with active or convalescent COVID-19. CDR3s include the opening cysteine and the closing phenylalanine or tryptophan. D genes are given only for firm matches.

j_gene: TRBJ2-3
d_gene: .
v_gene: TRBV5-4
CDR3aa: CASTMGILVPRTPDTQYF

j_gene: TRBJ1-3
d_gene: .
v_gene: TRBV10-3
CDR3aa: CAISNSGDTIYF

j_gene: TRBJ2-1
d_gene: .
v_gene: TRBV12-3/TRBV12-4
CDR3aa: CASSFSFYEQFF

j_gene: TRBJ2-1
d_gene: TRBD2
v_gene: TRBV27
CDR3aa: CASSSPGSGRGYNEQFF

j_gene: TRBJ2-1
d_gene: .
v_gene: TRBV18
CDR3aa: CASSPVLYNEQFF

j_gene: TRBJ2-1
d_gene: TRBD1
v_gene: TRBV6-5
CDR3aa: CASRPGQNSYNEQFF

j_gene: TRBJ2-7
d_gene: .
v_gene: TRBV19
CDR3aa: CASSRLLGEQYF

j_gene: TRBJ2-1
d_gene: TRBD2
v_gene: TRBV19
CDR3aa: CATSLAGSSYNEQFF

j_gene: TRBJ2-1
d_gene: .
v_gene: TRBV11-2
CDR3aa: CASSLDSGLYNEQFF

j_gene: TRBJ2-2
d_gene: .
v_gene: TRBV4-2
CDR3aa: CASSQDLAGTNTGELFF

j_gene: TRBJ2-1
d_gene: .
v_gene: TRBV30
CDR3aa: CAWSVLRHQNNEQFF

j_gene: TRBJ1-5
d_gene: .
v_gene: TRBV6-1
CDR3aa: CASSKGQGQISLNQPQHF

j_gene: TRBJ2-7
d_gene: TRBD1
v_gene: TRBV4-2
CDR3aa: CASSQDIGQGAYEQYF

j_gene: TRBJ2-1
d_gene: TRBD2
v_gene: TRBV9
CDR3aa: CASSVAVGLAGGNNEQFF

j_gene: TRBJ2-4
d_gene: TRBD1
v_gene: TRBV9
CDR3aa: CASSRQGVKGDIQYF

j_gene: TRBJ2-7
d_gene: TRBD2
v_gene: TRBV5-4
CDR3aa: CASSLTSGGPPYEQYF

j_gene: TRBJ1-6
d_gene: .
v_gene: TRBV11-2
CDR3aa: CASQQPGDRNSPLHF

j_gene: TRBJ2-2
d_gene: TRBD1
v_gene: TRBV7-3
CDR3aa: CASRSTGGSGELFF

j_gene: TRBJ2-4
d_gene: TRBD2
v_gene: TRBV9
CDR3aa: CASSAGGGLGNIQYF

j_gene: TRBJ1-1
d_gene: TRBD1
v_gene: TRBV27
CDR3aa: CASRDRDRGDTEAFF

j_gene: TRBJ1-1
d_gene: .
v_gene: TRBV9
CDR3aa: CASSPTRGSNTEAFF

j_gene: TRBJ2-3
d_gene: TRBD2
v_gene: TRBV5-1
CDR3aa: CASSLVPSGPSTDTQYF

j_gene: TRBJ1-6
d_gene: .
v_gene: TRBV5-6
CDR3aa: CASSPDRRYNSPLHF

j_gene: TRBJ1-6
d_gene: .
v_gene: TRBV14
CDR3aa: CASSQMTVDNSPLHF

j_gene: TRBJ1-2
d_gene: .
v_gene: TRBV11-2
CDR3aa: CASSLVGDKSHGYTF

j_gene: TRBJ1-2
d_gene: .
v_gene: TRBV12-2
CDR3aa: CASRLGPGAGCYGYTF

j_gene: TRBJ1-1
d_gene: TRBD1
v_gene: TRBV7-2
CDR3aa: CASSLGTGLGGTEAFF

j_gene: TRBJ1-3
d_gene: .
v_gene: TRBV30
CDR3aa: CAWSGVYSGNTIYF

j_gene: TRBJ2-7
d_gene: .
v_gene: TRBV7-5
CDR3aa: CARSYLTLQGSSSYEQYF

j_gene: TRBJ2-1
d_gene: TRBD2
v_gene: TRBV25-1
CDR3aa: CASSEIGLATNEQFF

j_gene: TRBJ1-1
d_gene: TRBD1
v_gene: TRBV11-3
CDR3aa: CASSLESGGSMNTEAFF

j_gene: TRBJ1-2
d_gene: TRBD1
v_gene: TRBV18
CDR3aa: CASSPFSGTDVYGYTF

j_gene: TRBJ2-7
d_gene: TRBD2
v_gene: TRBV6-2/TRBV6-3
CDR3aa: CASSYLRGTYEQYF

j_gene: TRBJ2-5
d_gene: TRBD2
v_gene: TRBV18
CDR3aa: CASSPASGLEGETQYF

j_gene: TRBJ2-1
d_gene: .
v_gene: TRBV5-1
CDR3aa: CASSTSRSAYNEQFF

j_gene: TRBJ1-5
d_gene: .
v_gene: TRBV9
CDR3aa: CASSVVGGGPQHF

j_gene: TRBJ1-1
d_gene: .
v_gene: TRBV7-6
CDR3aa: CASSLVDSRTNTEAFF

j_gene: TRBJ2-1
d_gene: TRBD1
v_gene: TRBV9
CDR3aa: CASSVLGQGGYNEQFF

j_gene: TRBJ1-1
d_gene: .
v_gene: TRBV6-4
CDR3aa: CASSLTGNTEAFF

j_gene: TRBJ2-7
d_gene: .
v_gene: TRBV27
CDR3aa: CASSHMPRGPSYEQYF

j_gene: TRBJ2-5
d_gene: TRBD1
v_gene: TRBV4-1
CDR3aa: CASSQVHDRGGTQYF

j_gene: TRBJ1-2
d_gene: .
v_gene: TRBV6-5
CDR3aa: CASRGTGRNYGYTF

j_gene: TRBJ1-3
d_gene: .
v_gene: TRBV15
CDR3aa: CATSTRTASGNTIYF

j_gene: TRBJ2-1
d_gene: .
v_gene: TRBV7-2
CDR3aa: CASSPFKRSEQFF

j_gene: TRBJ1-2
d_gene: .
v_gene: TRBV5-1
CDR3aa: CASSSFQQGYGYTF

j_gene: TRBJ1-4
d_gene: .
v_gene: TRBV28
CDR3aa: CASSSRGSLMEKLFF

j_gene: TRBJ2-5
d_gene: .
v_gene: TRBV5-1
CDR3aa: CASSSVGGPETQYF

j_gene: TRBJ1-4
d_gene: TRBD1
v_gene: TRBV3-1/TRBV3-2
CDR3aa: CASSQVTTGVREKLFF

j_gene: TRBJ2-3
d_gene: .
v_gene: TRBV7-9
CDR3aa: CASSLANSLLTYF

j_gene: TRBJ2-1
d_gene: TRBD1
v_gene: TRBV5-4
CDR3aa: CASSWGLYRGSNEQFF

j_gene: TRBJ1-1
d_gene: TRBD1
v_gene: TRBV23-1
CDR3aa: CASSQSRGQFTEAFF

j_gene: TRBJ1-4
d_gene: .
v_gene: TRBV5-1
CDR3aa: CASSRQVEASPPEKLFF

j_gene: TRBJ1-1
d_gene: TRBD1
v_gene: TRBV29-1
CDR3aa: CSARPGTGNTEAFF